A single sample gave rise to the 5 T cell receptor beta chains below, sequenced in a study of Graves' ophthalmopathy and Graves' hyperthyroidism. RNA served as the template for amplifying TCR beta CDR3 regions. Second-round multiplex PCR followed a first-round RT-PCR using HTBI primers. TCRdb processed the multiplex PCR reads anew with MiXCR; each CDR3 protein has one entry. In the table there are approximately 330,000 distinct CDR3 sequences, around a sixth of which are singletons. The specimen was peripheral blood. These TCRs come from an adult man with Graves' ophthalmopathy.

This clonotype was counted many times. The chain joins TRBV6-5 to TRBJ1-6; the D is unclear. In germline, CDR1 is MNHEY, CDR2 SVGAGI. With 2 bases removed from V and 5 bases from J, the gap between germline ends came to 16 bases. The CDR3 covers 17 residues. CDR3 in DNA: TGTGCCAGCAGTTACGCGGTGGAGGGCCCTAATAATTCACCCCTCCACTTT. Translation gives CASSYAVEGPNNSPLHF.

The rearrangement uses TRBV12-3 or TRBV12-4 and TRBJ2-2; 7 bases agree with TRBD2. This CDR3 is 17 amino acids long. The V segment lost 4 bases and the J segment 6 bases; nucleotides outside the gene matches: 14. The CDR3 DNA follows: TGTGCCAGCAGTTACTCCCTCCCTAGCGGCGACGCCGGGGAGCTGTTTTTT. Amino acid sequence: CASSYSLPSGDAGELFF.

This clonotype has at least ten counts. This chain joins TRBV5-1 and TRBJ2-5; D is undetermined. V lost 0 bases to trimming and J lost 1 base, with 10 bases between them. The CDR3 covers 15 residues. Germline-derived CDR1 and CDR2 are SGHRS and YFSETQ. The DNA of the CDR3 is TGCGCCAGCAGCTTGGAGGGCTACCCCCAAGAGACCCAGTACTTC. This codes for CASSLEGYPQETQYF.

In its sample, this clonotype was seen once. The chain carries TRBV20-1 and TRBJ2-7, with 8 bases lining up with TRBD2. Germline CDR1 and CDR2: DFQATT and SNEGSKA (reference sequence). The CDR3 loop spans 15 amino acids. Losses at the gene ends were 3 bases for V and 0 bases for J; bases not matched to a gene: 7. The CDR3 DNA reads TGCAGTGCTAGGTTCGTTAGCGGGAACTCCTACGAGCAGTACTTC. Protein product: CSARFVSGNSYEQYF.

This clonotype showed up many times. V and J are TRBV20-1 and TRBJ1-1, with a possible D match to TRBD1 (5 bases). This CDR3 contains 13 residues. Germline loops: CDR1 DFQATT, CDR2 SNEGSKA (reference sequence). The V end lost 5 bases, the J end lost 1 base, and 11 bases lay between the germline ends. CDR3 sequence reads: CSAPRDGNTEAFF. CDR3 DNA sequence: TGCAGTGCTCCCCGGGACGGGAACACTGAAGCTTTCTTT.